This T cell receptor (beta chain) was found in a study of cytomegalovirus exposure and HLA in healthy donors (dated by TCRdb to 2015 to 2018). Notes on the research overall: According to an earlier analysis of around 600 of the donors, about 179 million T cells yielded 120 million or so unique TCR beta sequences and around 300 Gb of sequence data. A later genetic analysis took genome-wide SNP genotypes for 398 of the 666 donors and used that subset as a discovery cohort. To study patterns of TCR occurrence, a later analysis re-analyzed previously published TCR beta repertoires from several hundred donors and added high-resolution HLA genotyping. High-throughput TCR immunosequencing, statistical association of individual TCRs with disease status, and machine learning were combined to predict cytomegalovirus infection status. All discovery cohort repertoires had been generated on a single sequencing platform. In addition to the first cohort of approximately 670 subjects, a separate validation cohort of about 120 different subjects was used. HLA typing included class I and class II loci at four-digit resolution. Several DR-DQ haplotypes were handled as single units for association and clustering because linkage in the cohort was strong. Of the roughly 400 genotyped donors, around 81% fell in the genetic ancestry cluster associated with self-reported Caucasian donors. Rather than drawing on any new phenotypic data, the later analysis identified candidate immune exposures from TCR beta sequences and the way those sequences occurred across donors. Typing coverage differed by locus: A, B, C, DRB1 and DQB1 were typed in about 620-630 donors, DQA1 in roughly 500, DPA1 in approximately 600, and DPB1 in roughly 470. Alongside the repertoire data, information on donor age, sex, ethnicity and CMV serostatus was compiled. An earlier analysis of 587 of the donors applied high-throughput TCR beta sequencing to assess whether each TCR beta V gene segment acted as functional or pseudogenic. Using immunosequencing, the study profiled T cell repertoires from 666 subjects and related those repertoires to cytomegalovirus serostatus. About 280 gigabases of sequencing data and around 85 million unique TCR sequences made up an early release that covered 640 HLA-typed donors. The study aimed to test whether signatures of past pathogen exposure could be identified by cataloging public T cell receptors. On average, 235,054 unique TCR beta nucleotide sequences were sequenced per donor among 398 genotyped donors of the cohort, with around 19% of those sequences being non-productive.

The research as a whole found: V-gene and J-gene trimming of TCR beta chains was associated with a missense DCLRE1C variant in a later genetic analysis, and the association was replicated in an independent cohort. In a later analysis, most CMV-associated TCR beta chains were found to appear HLA-restricted, with HLA associations seemingly driven largely by CMV exposure. Because the 87-base-pair reads could not distinguish some IMGT-functional V segments, including TRBV6-2 and TRBV6-3, those segments were excluded. A cluster of highly shared sequence variants was judged likely to be a technical artifact of the sequencing pipeline. A few of the identified cytomegalovirus-associated TCR beta chains were confirmed in vitro to be specific for cytomegalovirus antigens. A later analysis associated about 17,000 TCR beta sequences with specific HLA alleles at a false discovery rate of 0.05. Compared with the roughly 670-donor mean, donors in an Asian-associated ancestry cluster had fewer N-insertions in productive TCRs, according to a later genetic analysis. In a later analysis, TCR association rates were found to vary across HLA loci, with the most associated TCRs seen for DRB1 alleles and the fewest for HLA-C alleles. Broadly in line with IMGT annotations, most TCR beta V segments showed up in productive rearrangements about 90% or about 30% of the time in an earlier analysis of 450 to 600 of the donors. A further reported finding was that TCR beta sequences accurately predicted the HLA-A and HLA-B alleles for most subjects in the first cohort. It was suggested by the authors that the approach could potentially be generalized to other disease states and immunological phenotypes. While some public TCRs were present in many individuals, most TCR sequences turned up only very rarely across donors. Because some donors lacked HLA typing at each locus, the association tests relied only on the typed subset. Correlated functional status among segregating V segments might be attributable to linkage disequilibrium, but an unknown experimental factor could not be ruled out. Around 16 rarely observed V segments, including chromosome 9 orphons, were excluded from the earlier analysis of approximately 600 of the donors because counts were too low. The only immune exposure information available for the cohort was CMV serostatus. When HLA alleles, especially DR and DQ, strongly co-occurred, attributing TCR associations to individual alleles was difficult. In a later analysis, several top co-occurrence clusters were reported to appear linked to parvovirus B19, influenza, CMV and Epstein-Barr virus. The cohort was sequenced for TCR beta chains only, and without alpha or paired-chain data the features that could be detected were limited. Presence/absence analyses assumed roughly uniform sequencing depth across donors, an assumption that may not hold. In both the original and validation cohorts, the classifier was reported to diagnose cytomegalovirus status with high specificity and sensitivity. A later analysis found that HLA-associated TCR beta chains were more clonally expanded and had lower generation probabilities than equally common non-associated chains. A total of about 150 TCR beta chains were listed by the study as associated with cytomegalovirus.

V is cut back by 1 base and J by 2 bases, with 2 bases in the junction unmatched. CDR1 and CDR2 are drawn from the germline V gene: SGHAT, FQNNGV. From its cysteine to its phenylalanine, the CDR3 spans 15 amino acids. Only the CDR3 region is kept as DNA, spanning 45 bases read in frame from base 1. The library was obtained by the immunoSEQ multiplex PCR assay. For the multiplex PCR, a mixture combining 60 forward primers for TCR Vbeta segments and 13 reverse primers for TCR Jbeta segments was used. A multiplex PCR assay on genomic DNA amplified the CDR3 region of rearranged TCR beta genes. On the Illumina HiSeq System, the amplified TCR beta libraries were sequenced as 87-base-pair reads. On the study's bioinformatics: A later analysis tallied some 79 million unique TCR beta chains across the approximately 670 repertoires, and some 10 million of those chains were shared by two or more donors. Raw reads were error-corrected and collapsed into unique sequences with a nearest-neighbor algorithm that merged closely related sequences to remove PCR and sequencing errors. V, D and J gene segments were assigned by aligning CDR3 sequences to IMGT reference sequences. For a sequence to be retained, at least a six-nucleotide match to both a V gene segment and a J gene segment was required. Rearrangements were classified as productive when the CDR3 lacked stop codons and remained in frame with V and J, and all other rearrangements were classified as non-productive. CDR3 was defined by IMGT convention, running from the second conserved V-encoded cysteine to the conserved J-encoded phenylalanine. The earlier analysis of approximately 500 of the donors excluded sequences that lacked an unambiguous match to a single V gene segment. An earlier analysis of a few hundred of the donors called V segments functional above 56.7% productive rearrangements and segregating when the between-donor standard deviation exceeded 5%. To diagnose cytomegalovirus status from the catalog of TCR beta chain sequences, a statistical classification framework was built. In a later analysis, TCR nucleotide sequences were compared against IMGT/GENE-DB human TR gene sequences so that V and J genes could be assigned. The TCRdist pipeline was used in a later analysis to assign CDR3 sequences and most-parsimonious VDJ recombination scenarios. A later analysis defined each TCR beta chain by its CDR3 amino acid sequence plus V-gene family, and excluded reads lacking a unique V-gene family. A later analysis removed several hundred highly shared, low-generation-probability nucleotide sequences to deal with suspected cross-contamination and a sequencing artifact. In a later analysis, a clonal expansion index was calculated for each public chain from normalized within-repertoire ranks of inferred template counts. In a later analysis, generation probabilities were computed with a VDJ recombination model fitted to out-of-frame rearrangements, and the resulting probabilities were checked against IGoR. Hypergeometric tests were used in a later analysis to score TCR-TCR, TCR-HLA and TCR-CMV co-occurrence, with a repertoire-size bias correction applied to the TCR pairs. In a later analysis, false discovery rates were estimated by permuting HLA or CMV assignments 20 times. In a later analysis, co-occurring TCRs were grouped with DBSCAN, and TCRdist sequence similarity was added when clustering was performed within HLA-allele-positive subsets. For co-occurrence clustering, repertoires with fewer than 30,000 or more than 120,000 public chains were excluded, along with 4 to 6 repertoires with anomalous nucleotide sharing. TCRdb's version of the immuneACCESS table is confined to in-frame rearrangements and falls short of the full clone set. An unresolved V gene accounts for under half of the shortfall where checked; the remainder is of unknown origin. The DNA was the basis for D and trimming; V, J and clone size are from that table. The sample table records some 150,000 clones; roughly 80% of these occur just once. The ten largest clones add up to roughly 2.9% of the sample.

Notes on this clone: It has no known antigen specificity. No base-level quality is on record; no much larger clone is a single base apart.

In total, more than 500 healthy bone marrow donors made up the cohort. At the time of sampling, every cohort member was nominally healthy, though immune exposures that went unrecorded were likely present. The donor tested CMV seronegative, placing the donor among the roughly 400 seronegative members of the cohort. Every donor gave a peripheral blood sample, and the peripheral blood mononuclear cells from that sample were used for TCR beta sequencing. The Qiagen DNeasy Blood Extraction Kit was used to extract genomic DNA from the blood cell samples. This clonotype originated in a woman in her twenties or thirties in good health and CMV-seronegative. The chain is assembled from TRBV11-2 and TRBJ2-7; TRBD1 fits 10 bases in the junction. The sequencing sample was made of PBMCs. In nucleotides, the sequence is TGTGCCAGCAGCTTAGGGACAGGGGGAACCTACGAGCAGTACTTC. It codes for CASSLGTGGTYEQYF.